The source of this T cell receptor (beta chain) is a study of graft-versus-host responses after intestinal transplantation. Study overall: The recipients all started with anti-thymocyte globulin induction and then took tacrolimus and steroids for 2 to 3 years. Findings and caveats of the study: GvH clonotypes were identified within recipient marrow, with a subset emerging first in ileum or blood. High graft-versus-host to host-versus-graft clonal ratios were seen in allografts of patients with graft-donor T cell macrochimerism.

The germline V gene has CDR1 KGHSY and CDR2 FQNENV. The V and J ends lost 1 base and 1 base respectively, with 7 bases between them. The CDR3 covers 15 residues. Generated by immunoSEQ multiplex PCR, the TCRdb table keeps only in-frame clones and is missing some. The sample has more than 80,000 clones; 83% are singletons. In regard to this clone: The antigen is undetermined.

The source of this sequence is a human donor who received an intestinal transplant. This material consisted of unstimulated CD8+ T cells sorted from spleen or lymph node cells, taken before intestinal transplant. The chain couples TRBV16 to TRBJ1-4; D is undetermined. The chain's CDR3 is CASSQLGGTNEKLFF. The CDR3 DNA is TGTGCCAGCAGCCAATTGGGAGGAACTAATGAAAAACTGTTTTTT.